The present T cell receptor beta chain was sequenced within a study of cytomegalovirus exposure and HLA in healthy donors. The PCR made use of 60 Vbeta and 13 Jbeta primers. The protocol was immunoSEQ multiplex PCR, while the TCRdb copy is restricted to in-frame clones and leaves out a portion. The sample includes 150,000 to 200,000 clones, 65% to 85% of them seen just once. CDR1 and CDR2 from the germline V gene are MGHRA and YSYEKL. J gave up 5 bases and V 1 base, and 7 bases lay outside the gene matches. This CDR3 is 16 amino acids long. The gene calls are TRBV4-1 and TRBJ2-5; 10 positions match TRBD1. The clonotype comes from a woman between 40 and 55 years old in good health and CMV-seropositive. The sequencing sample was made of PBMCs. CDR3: CASSQGDRGTGETQYF. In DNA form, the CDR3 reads TGCGCCAGCAGCCAAGGGGACAGGGGAACTGGCGAGACCCAGTACTTC.